The clone carrying this T cell receptor beta chain was recorded many times. Using RNA template, CDR3s of TCR alpha and beta were amplified with iRepertoire arm-PCR. Each CDR3 protein gets one entry after TCRdb re-called the multiplex PCR reads with MiXCR. The sample contains more than 300,000 distinct CDR3 sequences, roughly two fifths of which appear only once. The sample comes from a study of glioma-infiltrating T cells. About the research overall: Glioma patients had dexamethasone for six or fewer days before surgery.

Germline V lookup: CDR1 MNHNS, CDR2 SASEGT. This CDR3 is built from 15 residues. Between the trimmed V and J ends, which lost 2 bases and 1 base, there was a span of 9 bases. The V gene is TRBV6-1, the J gene TRBJ2-1, with D perhaps matching TRBD2 (5 bases). The sequenced sample consisted of glioma tissue, nonneoplastic brain tissue, or PBMCs (not recorded which). The TCR sequence derives from a human donor with low-grade glioma or glioblastoma, undergoing nonglioma brain surgery, or in good health (not recorded which). CDR3 region: CASSEPEGSYNEQFF. As DNA, the CDR3 is TGTGCCAGCAGTGAACCTGAGGGATCCTACAATGAGCAGTTCTTC.